Listed below are T cell receptor beta chains from one sample, sequenced in a study of T cell clones after liver transplantation. The repertoire was sequenced with immunoSEQ multiplex PCR; TCRdb's copy has only in-frame clones and lacks some. Of 40,000 to 55,000 clones detected, roughly 71% appear once; the ten largest clones hold around 10%. Sequencing was performed on CD4+ T cells from blood, taken approximately 54 months after liver transplant. The source of these receptors is a human patient who received a liver transplant. A subset of T cells may come from the graft donor. Each CDR3 is given with its conserved first and last residue. A D gene is named only where the DNA matches it firmly. Where a row states a size, it is once, few, many or the class of an expanded clone; other rows omit it.

>TRBJ1-1|15|.|TRBV5-1|.
CASSPDGSGNTEAFF
TGCGCCAGCAGCCCGGATGGATCCGGCAACACTGAAGCTTTCTTT
>TRBJ2-7|14|TRBD1|TRBV28|.
CASSRIDRAHEQYF
TGTGCCAGCAGCCGAATTGACAGGGCCCACGAGCAGTACTTC
>TRBJ1-5|14|TRBD1|TRBV28|.
CASSPTGESQPQHF
TGTGCCAGCAGCCCCACAGGGGAGAGTCAGCCCCAGCATTTT
>TRBJ2-7|14|.|TRBV11-2|.
CASSALGSSYEQYF
TGTGCCAGCAGCGCGTTGGGCAGCTCCTACGAGCAGTACTTC
>TRBJ2-2|13|.|TRBV9|.
CASGSRRTGELFF
TGTGCCAGCGGTAGCCGAAGGACCGGGGAGCTGTTTTTT
>TRBJ1-4|14|.|TRBV7-9|once
CASSLETGYEKLFF
TGTGCCAGCAGCTTAGAAACAGGGTATGAAAAACTGTTTTTT
>TRBJ2-5|13|TRBD2|TRBV30|.
CAWSVAGGRTQYF
TGTGCCTGGAGTGTAGCGGGGGGGCGTACCCAGTACTTC
>TRBJ1-2|13|TRBD1|TRBV6-1|.
CASLGQGVGGYTF
TGTGCCAGCCTTGGACAGGGGGTAGGGGGCTACACCTTC
>TRBJ2-3|14|TRBD2|TRBV18|.
CASSQGLAADTQYF
TGTGCCAGCTCCCAGGGACTAGCCGCAGATACGCAGTATTTT
>TRBJ1-6|13|.|TRBV7-9|.
CASSATAQGPLHF
TGTGCCAGCAGCGCAACAGCACAGGGTCCCCTCCACTTT
>TRBJ2-2|14|.|TRBV7-3|few
CASSLISNTGELFF
TGTGCCAGCAGCCTAATATCGAACACCGGGGAGCTGTTTTTT
>TRBJ2-1|14|.|TRBV19|.
CASKEGKGFNEQFF
TGTGCCAGTAAGGAGGGCAAGGGGTTCAATGAGCAGTTCTTC
>TRBJ2-7|15|TRBD2|TRBV19|.
CASSNQLAGPYEQYF
TGTGCCAGTAGTAATCAACTAGCGGGGCCCTACGAGCAGTACTTC
>TRBJ1-1|14|TRBD1|TRBV5-4|.
CASSRGTAHTEAFF
TGTGCCAGCAGCAGAGGGACAGCCCACACTGAAGCTTTCTTT
>TRBJ1-3|15|.|TRBV10-3|.
CAIRLGNRAGNTIYF
TGTGCCATCAGGCTGGGGAACAGGGCTGGAAACACCATATATTTT
>TRBJ1-2|13|TRBD1|TRBV6-1|few
CASDRTGNYGYTF
TGTGCCAGCGACCGGACAGGGAATTATGGCTACACCTTC
>TRBJ2-1|15|TRBD1|TRBV2|.
CASSEGTGGFNEQFF
TGTGCCAGCAGTGAAGGGACAGGGGGCTTCAATGAGCAGTTCTTC
>TRBJ2-1|15|.|TRBV14|.
CASSQERPTYNEQFF
TGTGCCAGCAGCCAGGAGCGGCCCACCTACAATGAGCAGTTCTTC
>TRBJ1-5|13|.|TRBV6-6|once
CATHSGSNQPQHF
TGTGCCACCCACTCGGGTAGCAATCAGCCCCAGCATTTT
>TRBJ2-7|15|TRBD1|TRBV9|.
CASSVGQGAKREQYF
TGTGCCAGCAGCGTCGGACAGGGGGCAAAACGCGAGCAGTACTTC
>TRBJ2-7|12|.|TRBV30|.
CAWSVTSYEQYF
TGTGCCTGGAGTGTGACTAGCTACGAGCAGTACTTC
>TRBJ2-7|13|TRBD2|TRBV5-6|.
CASSWLAGDEQYF
TGTGCCAGCAGCTGGCTAGCGGGGGACGAGCAGTACTTC